This T cell receptor (beta chain) was sequenced for a study of CD8 T cells in ankylosing spondylitis. Libraries for TCR beta were made by quantitative 5'-RACE with molecular barcodes. Each CDR3 protein is one row after TCRdb ran MiXCR on the 5' RACE reads. Seen here are more than 250,000 distinct CDR3 sequences, about 9.9% observed once, and the top ten hold roughly 9.5%. The study, taken as a whole, reports: Ankylosing spondylitis blood appeared to carry a characteristic TCR beta motif of 7 or 8 highly homologous variants.

This clonotype was picked up a small number of times. The target antigen is unknown. This clonotype was obtained from a female donor with ankylosing spondylitis or in good health (not recorded which). Input material: blood, either unsorted or a sorted T cell fraction (not recorded which).

CDR3 residues: CASSLRGSGGSTYEQYF. CDR3 in DNA: TGTGCCAGCAGCTTACGGGGGTCAGGGGGCTCCACCTACGAGCAGTACTTC. The chain employs TRBV7-2 and TRBJ2-7; the match to TRBD1 covers 8 bases. After removal of 2 bases from V and 2 bases from J, the junction contained 11 bases not matched to a gene. Germline values: CDR1 SGHTA, CDR2 FQGNSA. This CDR3 has 17 residues.